This T cell receptor (beta chain) was captured in a study of CD8 T cells in Susac syndrome. Overall study: Blood was drawn from patients with Susac syndrome. At that point, they were therapy-naive, on corticosteroids, or on intravenous immunoglobulin alone.

V shed 2 bases, J shed 2 bases, and the junction held 2 bases outside the gene matches. The CDR3 length is 14 residues. Germline CDR1 SGHRS, CDR2 YFSETQ. The sequenced target, TCR beta, came from blood CD8+ and CD4+ T cells. Through negative isolation, CD4+ and CD8+ T cells were obtained, while TEMRA cells were enriched using FACS. The RNA, roughly 0.45 to 1 ug, was put through reverse transcription using random hexamers. TCRdb re-derived calls from the immunoSEQ multiplex PCR reads in MiXCR, one entry per CDR3 protein. The table lists 130,000 or so distinct CDR3 sequences, just under 95% of them singletons.

The V and J genes are TRBV5-1 and TRBJ2-3, with TRBD1 identical over 7 bases. The sequenced material came from CD8+ T cells from PBMCs. This TCR came from a human donor with Susac syndrome. The chain's CDR3 is CASSFDRVTDTQYF. The CDR3 DNA reads as TGCGCCAGCAGCTTCGACAGGGTCACAGATACGCAGTATTTT.